This T cell receptor (beta chain) is drawn from a study of cytomegalovirus exposure and HLA in healthy donors. Across the study: A preliminary data release comprised roughly 80 million unique TCRs obtained from HLA-typed donors.

This PCR relied on a set of 60 Vbeta primers and 13 Jbeta primers. TCRdb's copy holds only in-frame clones and misses some; the assay was immunoSEQ multiplex PCR. The data hold around 140,000 clones, with approximately 80% observed a single time. On this clone: The antigen is unknown.

CDR3 length: 13 amino acids. The V gene's germline CDR1 is MNHEY and CDR2 SVGAGI. Deletions cut 5 bases from V and 14 bases from J, with 16 bases between. General study results and limits: According to a later analysis, most TCR beta chains associated with CMV appeared HLA-restricted.

The genes are TRBV6-5 and TRBJ1-6, with a possible D match to TRBD1 (5 bases). Sample: PBMCs. The receptor's source is a woman in her 40s in good health and CMV-seronegative. CDR3: CASSQGGAHSLHF. The CDR3 bases are TGTGCCAGCAGTCAGGGAGGGGCCCATTCCCTCCACTTT.